This record covers a single T cell receptor (beta chain). Germline CDR1 MNHNS, CDR2 SASEGT. V lost 0 bases, J lost 4 bases, and 7 bases lay in between. CDR3 size: 14 residues. All donors were Caucasian adults living in Nashville, Tennessee. Researchers partitioned CD4+ cells into CD45RA+ naive and CD45RA-negative memory subsets. For every subset, genomic DNA was evenly distributed across several immunoSEQ plates. The method was immunoSEQ multiplex PCR; TCRdb's version includes in-frame clones alone and lacks a portion of them. In the table there are 2,500,000 or so clones, approximately 94% of which are singletons. The data originate from a study of shared clonotypes between healthy human individuals.

The genes are TRBV6-1 and TRBJ1-3; D remains unclear. This sequence originates from a man younger than 30 in good health. Sequences were obtained from naive CD4+ T cells sorted from blood. Subset given: CD45RA+ positively selected. CDR3 loop: CASSEAARGNTIYF. As DNA, the CDR3 is TGTGCCAGCAGTGAAGCCGCAAGAGGAAACACCATATATTTT.